These 25 T cell receptor beta chains were sequenced from one sample in a study of neurological immune-mediated disorders. TCRdb itself ran the 5' RACE reads through MiXCR, one entry per CDR3 protein. The sample contains approximately 80,000 distinct CDR3 sequences, about 5.6% of which appear only once. The time point denotes: longitudinal time-point 2. The sample was PBMCs. Receptors were obtained from a woman aged 55-69 years with multiple sclerosis.

The table lists this clonotype with many counts. J is TRBJ2-7 and V is TRBV5-5; the D gene is possibly TRBD1 (5 bases). The CDR3 has 15 residues. Germline loops: CDR1 SGHKS, CDR2 YYEKEE (reference sequence). Trimming removed 0 bases from V and 0 bases from J, with 10 bases in between. The CDR3 spells CASSLESGPSYEQYF. DNA of the CDR3: TGTGCCAGCAGCTTGGAGTCAGGGCCCTCCTACGAGCAGTACTTC.

This clonotype has more than one count but fewer than ten. Just one base apart from a much larger clone, this may be a read error. This sequence joins TRBV5-1 and TRBJ1-4, with D possibly being TRBD1 (6 bases). Germline V lookup: CDR1 SGHRS, CDR2 YFSETQ. This CDR3 region has 14 residues. The CDR3 region has the DNA TGCGCCAACAGCTTGTCTGGGGACATAGGAAAACTGTTTTTT. Protein product: CANSLSGDIGKLFF.

This clonotype has only a few counts. The chain employs TRBV5-6 and TRBJ2-7, with TRBD1 as a possible D gene (6 bases). Germline V gene lookup returns CDR1 SGHDT and CDR2 YYEEEE. Trimming stripped 4 bases from V and 6 bases from J, with 17 bases between. The CDR3 covers 14 residues. The CDR3 bases are TGTGCCAGCAGCCCGGCAAACAGGGTTGTCGAGCAGTACTTC. It is translated as CASSPANRVVEQYF.

This clonotype was detected ten times or more. The V call is TRBV20-1, the J call TRBJ1-5; 7 bases are shared with TRBD1. The CDR3 length is 15 residues. V dropped 3 bases and J dropped 3; count of bases not matched to a gene: 8. CDR1 is DFQATT, CDR2 SNEGSKA, per germline (reference sequence). As DNA, the CDR3 is TGCAGTGCTAGCAGGGGGGGTACGGACAATCAGCCCCAGCATTTT. Residues: CSASRGGTDNQPQHF.

This clonotype was counted ten times or more. The rearrangement joins TRBV28 to TRBJ1-6, with D tentatively TRBD1 (5 bases). The V gene lost 3 bases and the J gene lost 9 bases, with 12 bases spanning the gap. Germline-derived CDR1 and CDR2 are MDHEN and SYDVKM. The CDR3 covers 14 residues. CDR3 protein: CASSFRGSSSPLHF. CDR3 nucleotide sequence: TGTGCCAGCAGTTTTAGGGGATCGAGTTCACCCCTCCACTTT.

This chain links TRBV15 with TRBJ2-1, with D perhaps matching TRBD2 (6 bases). Germline CDR1 reads LNHNV; CDR2 reads YYDKDF (reference sequence). The CDR3 has 14 residues. As DNA, the CDR3 is TGTGTTACCAGCAGAGTGGAGGGCTACAATGAGCAGTTCTTC. This codes for CVTSRVEGYNEQFF.

This clonotype was counted many times. The rearrangement joins TRBV30 to TRBJ2-2; D may be TRBD2 (6 bases). CDR1 and CDR2 (germline): GTSNPN, SVGIG (reference sequence). The CDR3 runs 12 residues. Trimming pared 4 bases from V and 4 bases from J, leaving 7 bases between. The CDR3 bases are TGTGCCTGGAACGGGGGCACCGGGGAGCTGTTTTTT. It encodes CAWNGGTGELFF.

This clonotype was detected many times. The gene calls are TRBV4-2 and TRBJ2-2; D call uncertain. This CDR3 contains 15 residues. Trimming pared 5 bases from V and 5 bases from J, leaving 15 bases between. Germline CDR1 LGHNA, CDR2 YNFKEQ. This CDR3 is CASSEGAEGTGELFF. The CDR3 region has the DNA TGTGCCAGCAGCGAAGGCGCCGAAGGGACCGGGGAGCTGTTTTTT.

This clonotype was detected many times. The chain has TRBV5-1 and TRBJ1-4; 10 nucleotides align to TRBD1. Trimming cost V 2 bases and J 4 bases; bases outside gene matches: 2. The CDR3 sequence is 15 residues long. Germline V lookup: CDR1 SGHRS, CDR2 YFSETQ. CDR3 nucleotide sequence: TGCGCCAGCAGCTTTGGGACAGGGGATAATGAAAAACTGTTTTTT. Protein product: CASSFGTGDNEKLFF.

In this sample, this clonotype turned up many times. The chain has TRBV7-9 and TRBJ1-6; D gene ambiguous. V gave up 8 bases and J gave up 10 bases, with 12 bases separating them. Looked up from germline, CDR1 is SEHNR and CDR2 is FQNEAQ (reference sequence). The CDR3 sequence is 12 residues long. This CDR3 reads CASGRESSPLHF. DNA of the CDR3: TGTGCCAGCGGACGGGAATCGTCACCCCTCCACTTT.

This clonotype showed up just a few times. The rearrangement uses TRBV19 and TRBJ2-3, with unresolved D. V lost 3 bases to trimming and J lost 6 bases, with 4 bases between them. Germline V gene data show CDR1 as LNHDA and CDR2 as SQIVND (reference sequence). This CDR3 has 11 amino acids. The CDR3 spells CASSIGDTQYF. In DNA form, the CDR3 reads TGTGCCAGTAGTATCGGGGATACGCAGTATTTT.

This clonotype was seen many times. The J gene is TRBJ2-1, the V gene TRBV6-5; D is possibly TRBD1 or TRBD2 (5 bases each). The length of the CDR3 is 15 residues. V was clipped by 6 bases and J by 1 base, with 13 bases between them. Germline assignment: CDR1 MNHEY and CDR2 SVGAGI. The CDR3: CASSPEGSSYNEQFF. The CDR3 DNA reads TGTGCCAGCAGCCCCGAGGGGTCTTCCTACAATGAGCAGTTCTTC.

This clonotype has a count of ten or more. The chain uses TRBV12-3 or TRBV12-4 and TRBJ2-1, with no clear D. The CDR3 length is 15 residues. V was pared by 3 bases and J by 3 bases, with 12 bases between. For the CDR3, the DNA is TGTGCCAGCAGTTTCAGCAGGTTAAACTACAATGAGCAGTTCTTC. This gives the protein CASSFSRLNYNEQFF.

This clonotype was seen at least ten times. The V call is TRBV7-2, the J call TRBJ1-4; no clear D. Germline V lookup: CDR1 SGHTA, CDR2 FQGNSA. V was shortened by 6 bases and J by 7 bases, with 15 bases between the two germline ends. The CDR3 covers 14 residues. In DNA, the CDR3 is TGTGCCAGCAGTCCGCTTCGGACGGGTGAAAAACTGTTTTTT. Translating it yields CASSPLRTGEKLFF.

This clonotype was recorded at least ten times. The chain recombines TRBV20-1 with TRBJ1-2; no reliable D call. CDR3 length equals 12 residues. The germline V and J ends were trimmed by 3 bases and 4 bases, with 9 bases remaining between them. Germline V gives CDR1 DFQATT, CDR2 SNEGSKA (reference sequence). The CDR3 protein is CSARGVPYGYTF. CDR3 bases: TGCAGTGCTAGGGGTGTACCCTATGGCTACACCTTC.

Worth noting for this clonotype: Since a much larger clone is just one base distant, this may be a read error. V and J are TRBV20-1 and TRBJ2-2, with D possibly being TRBD2 (6 bases). This CDR3 spans 14 amino acids. Germline CDR1 DFQATT, CDR2 SNEGSKA (reference sequence). V was trimmed by 2 bases and J by 4 bases, leaving 11 bases between them. The CDR3 protein is CSARRCGITGELFF. CDR3 DNA sequence: TGCAGTGCTAGAAGATGCGGGATCACCGGGGAGCTGTTTTTT.

This clonotype has a count of ten or more. The V call is TRBV12-3 or TRBV12-4, the J call TRBJ2-7; TRBD2 aligns across 7 bases. The CDR3 sequence is 16 residues long. The trim removed 6 bases at V and 7 bases at J, leaving 18 bases unmatched. As DNA, the CDR3 is TGTGCCAGCAGCCCTACGGGGGTAGCGGGCTCTGGGGAGCAGTACTTC. It yields the protein CASSPTGVAGSGEQYF.

In this sample, this clonotype turned up many times. The gene calls are TRBV12-3 or TRBV12-4 and TRBJ1-2; D gene ambiguous. Trimming stripped 8 bases from V and 0 bases from J, with 13 bases between. The CDR3 is made up of 14 amino acids. The CDR3 sequence is CASWRTGANYGYTF. CDR3 nucleotides: TGTGCCAGCTGGAGGACCGGAGCTAACTATGGCTACACCTTC.

This clonotype appeared a few times. V is TRBV20-1 and J is TRBJ1-2; D possibly corresponds to TRBD1 (6 bases). From germline, CDR1 is DFQATT and CDR2 SNEGSKA (reference sequence). V gave up 0 bases and J gave up 6 bases, with 11 bases separating them. The CDR3 extends over 13 amino acids. CDR3 amino acids: CSAREGQRDGYTF. The DNA of the CDR3 is TGCAGTGCTAGAGAAGGACAGAGGGATGGCTACACCTTC.

This clonotype has a count of ten or more. The genes are TRBV10-3 and TRBJ2-3; 11 bases match TRBD2. The V segment lost 2 bases and the J segment 4 bases; nucleotides outside the gene matches: 8. CDR1 and CDR2 (germline): ENHRY, SYGVKD. The CDR3 spans 17 residues. CDR3 residues: CAISEVPSGGSPDTQYF. The CDR3 coding sequence is TGTGCCATCAGTGAGGTCCCTAGCGGGGGGTCACCAGATACGCAGTATTTT.

This clonotype was recorded at least ten times. The CDR3 is CASSLGQANQPQHF. The CDR3, as DNA: TGTGCCAGCAGCTTAGGACAGGCCAATCAGCCCCAGCATTTT. The chain has TRBV7-2 and TRBJ1-5, with D possibly TRBD1 on 6 matching bases. Germline assignment: CDR1 SGHTA and CDR2 FQGNSA. V lost 1 base and J lost 3, with 7 bases in between. This CDR3 region has 14 residues.

This clonotype appeared a few times. In nucleotides, the CDR3 is TGTGCCAGTAGTATTGGGCAATCCTACGAGCAGTACTTC. This gives the protein CASSIGQSYEQYF. The rearrangement links TRBV19 to TRBJ2-7; no clear D. CDR1 is LNHDA, CDR2 SQIVND, per germline (reference sequence). V was shortened by 3 bases and J by 1 base, with 7 bases between the two germline ends. The CDR3 loop spans 13 amino acids.

This clonotype was counted at least ten times. J is TRBJ1-2 and V is TRBV18; 10 positions match TRBD1. CDR1 and CDR2 (germline): KGHSH, LQKENI. Germline trimming cut 6 bases from V and 5 bases from J; bases unmatched to any gene: 3. CDR3 size: 13 residues. CDR3 bases: TGTGCCAGCTCGTCGGGACAGGGGTATGGCTACACCTTC. It yields the protein CASSSGQGYGYTF.

As to this clonotype: Being one base from a much bigger clone, this may be a read error. The chain uses TRBV5-6 and TRBJ2-7, with 9 bases fitting TRBD1. The germline V gene has CDR1 SGHDT and CDR2 YYEEEE. The CDR3 is 14 amino acids. The CDR3 DNA sequence: TGTGCCAACAGCTCCCGGGACAGGGACCACGAGCAGTACTTC. Its protein product is CANSSRDRDHEQYF.

Remarks on this clonotype: This may come from a read error, since a much larger clone is one base off. The rearrangement joins TRBV7-8 to TRBJ1-4; D gene unclear. The germline CDR1 and CDR2 sequences are SGHVS and FQNEAQ. V lost 5 bases and J lost 5, with 12 bases in between. The CDR3 loop spans 14 amino acids. This chain's CDR3 is CASSVVQVNEKLFF. CDR3 DNA sequence: TGTGCCAGCAGCGTTGTACAAGTAAATGAAAAACTGTTTTTT. Variable domain in full (rest from reference TRBV7-8 and TRBJ1-4): GAGVSQSPRYKVAKRGQDVALRCDPISGHVSLFWYQQALGQGPEFLTYFQNEAQLDKSGLPSDRFFAERPEGSVSTLKIQRTQQEDSAVYLCASSVVQVNEKLFFGSGTQLSVL.